The clone carrying this T cell receptor (beta chain) was counted a few times. The antigen is unknown. The CDR3 extends over 15 amino acids. CDR1 SGHRS and CDR2 YFSETQ come from the germline V gene. Losses at the gene ends were 6 bases for V and 1 base for J; bases not matched to a gene: 5. Each sample had at least 6.5 million PBMCs isolated. A second PCR of 7 to 11 cycles used a sample-barcoded 5' primer and a J-beta primer mix. TCRdb recomputed calls from the 5' RACE reads with MiXCR, one row per CDR3 protein. The sample contains roughly 1,700,000 distinct CDR3 sequences, approximately 30% of which appear only once. These data originate in a study of blood T cells in healthy people across ages. General observations from the study: Across the age range, TCR beta diversity per million T cells fell in a roughly linear way. The study lacked donor CMV status, which possibly confounded expanded clonotype changes.

V and J are TRBV5-1 and TRBJ2-2; TRBD2 aligns across 8 bases. Sequenced sample: blood. This TCR was sampled from a woman aged 25 to 39 in good health. CDR3 sequence (DNA): TGCGCCAGCACTCTACTAGCGGAGAACACCGGGGAGCTGTTTTTT. It yields the protein CASTLLAENTGELFF.